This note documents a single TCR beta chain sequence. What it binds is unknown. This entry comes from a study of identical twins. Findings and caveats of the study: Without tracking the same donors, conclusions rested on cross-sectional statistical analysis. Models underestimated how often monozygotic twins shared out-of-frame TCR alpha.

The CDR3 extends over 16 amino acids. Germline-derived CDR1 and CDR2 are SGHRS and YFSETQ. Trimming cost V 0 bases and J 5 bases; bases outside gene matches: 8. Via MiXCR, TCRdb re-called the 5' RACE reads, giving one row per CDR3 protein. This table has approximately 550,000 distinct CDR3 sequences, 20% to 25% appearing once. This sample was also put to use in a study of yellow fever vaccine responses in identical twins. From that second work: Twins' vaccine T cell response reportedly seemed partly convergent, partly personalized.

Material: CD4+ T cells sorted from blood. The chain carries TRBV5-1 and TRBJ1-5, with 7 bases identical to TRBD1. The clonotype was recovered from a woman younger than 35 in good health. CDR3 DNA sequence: TGCGCCAGCAGCTTGGGGCCGACAGGGACCGATCAGCCCCAGCATTTT. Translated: CASSLGPTGTDQPQHF. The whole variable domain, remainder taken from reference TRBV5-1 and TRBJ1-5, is KAGVTQTPRYLIKTRGQQVTLSCSPISGHRSVSWYQQTPGQGLQFLFEYFSETQRNKGNFPGRFSGRQFSNSRSEMNVSTLELGDSALYLCASSLGPTGTDQPQHFGDGTRLSIL.